This TCR beta chain was captured by sequencing in a study of cytomegalovirus exposure and HLA in healthy donors. Donors were nominally healthy when sampled, though unrecorded immune exposures were likely. Remarks on this clone: Its antigen is undetermined.

Amplification used 60 Vbeta primers and 13 Jbeta primers. Measured with immunoSEQ multiplex PCR; TCRdb has only the in-frame clones, and not every one. This sample has about 140,000 clones, with roughly three quarters found just once. CDR3 size: 12 residues. The germline V gene has CDR1 SGHRS and CDR2 YFSETQ. Trimming took 3 bases from V and 3 from J, leaving 7 bases between them. Findings and limits, study-wide: As a later analysis revealed, the rate of TCR association differed by HLA locus, with DRB1 most and HLA-C fewest. Later, an analysis showed that TCR beta chains associated with HLA were more clonally expanded than others that were equally common.

The sequence was obtained from a woman in her forties in good health and CMV-seronegative. The chain joins TRBV5-1 to TRBJ2-7; a possible D gene is TRBD1 (5 bases). The sequencing input was PBMCs. The CDR3 here is CASSSGYYEQYF. In DNA form, the CDR3 reads TGCGCCAGCAGCTCAGGGTACTACGAGCAGTACTTC.